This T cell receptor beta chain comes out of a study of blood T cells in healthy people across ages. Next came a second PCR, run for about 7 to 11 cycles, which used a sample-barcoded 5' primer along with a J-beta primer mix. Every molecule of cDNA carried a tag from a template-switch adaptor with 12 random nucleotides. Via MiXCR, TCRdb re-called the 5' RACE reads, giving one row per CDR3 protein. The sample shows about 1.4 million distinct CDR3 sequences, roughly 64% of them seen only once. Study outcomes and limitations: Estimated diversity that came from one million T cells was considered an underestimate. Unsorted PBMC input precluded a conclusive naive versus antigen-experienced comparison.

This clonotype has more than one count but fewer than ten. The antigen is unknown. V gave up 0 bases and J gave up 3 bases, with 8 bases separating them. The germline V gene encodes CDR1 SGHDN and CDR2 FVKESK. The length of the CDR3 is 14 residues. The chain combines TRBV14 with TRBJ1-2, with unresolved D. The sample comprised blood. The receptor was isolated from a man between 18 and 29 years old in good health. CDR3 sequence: CASSQEMTDYGYTF. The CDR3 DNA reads TGTGCCAGCAGCCAAGAGATGACGGACTATGGCTACACCTTC.